This is a list of T cell receptor beta chains from one sample in a study of tumor and adjacent non-tumor tissue in lung cancer. TCRdb independently ran MiXCR on the multiplex PCR reads; one entry per CDR3 protein. The sample lists 110,000 or so distinct CDR3 sequences; about 63% were seen once. The sequenced sample was distant non-tumor lung tissue. These receptors were taken from a man aged 60-69 years with non-small cell lung cancer. CDR3s include the opening cysteine and the closing phenylalanine or tryptophan. D genes are given only for firm matches. Clone size is stated in some rows and not others, as once, few, many or a class when expanded.

j_call: TRBJ2-1
clone_size: NA
v_call: TRBV11-2
d_call: NA
cdr3_aa: CASSFACKEQFF
cdr3_nt: TGTGCCAGCAGCTTTGCTTGCAAAGAGCAGTTCTTC

j_call: TRBJ2-1
clone_size: many
v_call: TRBV6-2/TRBV6-3
d_call: TRBD2
cdr3_aa: CASNLAGGRYNEQFF
cdr3_nt: TGTGCCAGCAATTTAGCGGGAGGGCGTTACAATGAGCAGTTCTTC

j_call: TRBJ2-1
clone_size: few
v_call: TRBV9
d_call: NA
cdr3_aa: CASSVENEQFF
cdr3_nt: TGCGCCAGCAGCGTAGAAAATGAGCAGTTCTTC

j_call: TRBJ1-1
clone_size: many
v_call: TRBV5-1
d_call: TRBD1
cdr3_aa: CASSLGQGAKNTEAFF
cdr3_nt: TGCGCCAGCAGCCTTGGACAGGGGGCAAAGAACACTGAAGCTTTCTTT

j_call: TRBJ2-1
clone_size: many
v_call: TRBV7-8
d_call: TRBD2
cdr3_aa: CASSPPEVGGFGEQFF
cdr3_nt: TGTGCCAGCAGCCCCCCGGAGGTGGGGGGGTTTGGTGAGCAGTTCTTC

j_call: TRBJ2-2
clone_size: medium-sized
v_call: TRBV11-1
d_call: NA
cdr3_aa: CAVRTTQTGELFF
cdr3_nt: TGTGCCGTTCGGACGACACAAACCGGGGAGCTGTTTTTT

j_call: TRBJ2-3
clone_size: NA
v_call: TRBV11-3
d_call: NA
cdr3_aa: CASSLIGYTNTQYF
cdr3_nt: TGTGCCAGCAGCTTAATAGGCTACACAAATACGCAGTATTTT

j_call: TRBJ1-3
clone_size: NA
v_call: TRBV4-2
d_call: NA
cdr3_aa: CASSLELRVAGNTMYF
cdr3_nt: TGTGCCAGTAGCCTGGAATTAAGGGTCGCTGGAAACACCATGTATTTT

j_call: TRBJ1-1
clone_size: NA
v_call: TRBV4-1
d_call: NA
cdr3_aa: CTSSRLTGHTEAFF
cdr3_nt: TGCACCAGCAGCCGCCTGACAGGACACACTGAAGCTTTCTTC

j_call: TRBJ2-1
clone_size: NA
v_call: TRBV29-1
d_call: NA
cdr3_aa: CSAATGRGQREQFF
cdr3_nt: TGCAGCGCTGCGACGGGGAGGGGGCAACGTGAGCAGTTCTTC

j_call: TRBJ2-3
clone_size: many
v_call: TRBV28
d_call: NA
cdr3_aa: CASSEPDTQYF
cdr3_nt: TGTGCCAGCAGTGAACCAGATACGCAGTATTTT

j_call: TRBJ2-2
clone_size: NA
v_call: TRBV11-3
d_call: TRBD1
cdr3_aa: CSSSLGDRNTGELIF
cdr3_nt: TGTTCCAGCAGCTTAGGGGACAGGAACACCGGGGAGCTGATTTTT

j_call: TRBJ2-7
clone_size: NA
v_call: TRBV6-2/TRBV6-3
d_call: TRBD1
cdr3_aa: CAGSYTTGYEHYF
cdr3_nt: TGTGCCGGCAGTTATACGACAGGGTACGAGCACTACTTC

j_call: TRBJ1-1
clone_size: NA
v_call: TRBV6-2/TRBV6-3
d_call: NA
cdr3_aa: CASSPKQEGDTEAFF
cdr3_nt: TGTGCCAGCAGTCCTAAACAGGAAGGAGACACTGAAGCTTTCTTT

j_call: TRBJ1-1
clone_size: NA
v_call: TRBV5-1
d_call: NA
cdr3_aa: CASSLAGPVRNTEAFF
cdr3_nt: TGCGCCAGCAGCTTGGCTGGCCCAGTGAGGAACACTGAAGCTTTCTTT

j_call: TRBJ1-3
clone_size: once
v_call: TRBV21-1
d_call: NA
cdr3_aa: CASSKDKIGSSGNTIYF
cdr3_nt: TGTGCCAGCAGCAAAGATAAGATAGGGAGCTCTGGAAACACCATATATTTT

j_call: TRBJ2-5
clone_size: many
v_call: TRBV6-1
d_call: TRBD2
cdr3_aa: CASSVGLVEETQYF
cdr3_nt: TGTGCCAGCAGTGTAGGACTAGTAGAAGAGACCCAGTACTTC

j_call: TRBJ2-7
clone_size: many
v_call: TRBV4-1
d_call: TRBD1
cdr3_aa: CASSQVARRGGVSPYEQYF
cdr3_nt: TGCGCCAGCAGCCAAGTAGCTCGGAGAGGGGGCGTTTCGCCCTACGAGCAGTACTTC

j_call: TRBJ2-1
clone_size: NA
v_call: TRBV6-2/TRBV6-3
d_call: NA
cdr3_aa: CASSYWVNEQSF
cdr3_nt: TGTGCCAGCAGTTACTGGGTTAATGAGCAGTCCTTC

j_call: TRBJ1-3
clone_size: few
v_call: TRBV28
d_call: TRBD1
cdr3_aa: CASGGGSGSTIYF
cdr3_nt: TGTGCCAGCGGAGGGGGCTCTGGAAGCACCATATATTTT

j_call: TRBJ2-2
clone_size: many
v_call: TRBV6-2/TRBV6-3
d_call: NA
cdr3_aa: CASSYTHTGELFF
cdr3_nt: TGTGCCAGCAGTTACACTCACACCGGGGAGCTGTTTTTT

j_call: TRBJ1-5
clone_size: NA
v_call: TRBV20-1
d_call: TRBD1
cdr3_aa: CSTRTLGRGQSNQPQHF
cdr3_nt: TGCAGTACTAGGACCCTCGGCAGGGGGCAGAGCAATCAGCCCCAGCATTTT

j_call: TRBJ2-1
clone_size: many
v_call: TRBV20-1
d_call: TRBD2
cdr3_aa: CSAPPAGGSYNEQFF
cdr3_nt: TGCAGTGCCCCGCCAGCGGGAGGCTCCTACAATGAGCAGTTCTTC

j_call: TRBJ2-5
clone_size: NA
v_call: TRBV12-3/TRBV12-4
d_call: TRBD2
cdr3_aa: CASSLNGRETQYF
cdr3_nt: TGTGCCAGCAGTTTAAACGGGAGGGAGACCCAGTACTTC

j_call: TRBJ2-1
clone_size: NA
v_call: TRBV29-1
d_call: NA
cdr3_aa: CSANRATQGGMGEHFF
cdr3_nt: TGCAGCGCTAACAGGGCCACACAGGGTGGCATGGGTGAGCACTTCTTC

j_call: TRBJ2-5
clone_size: few
v_call: TRBV10-3
d_call: NA
cdr3_aa: CAISDYQETQYF
cdr3_nt: TGTGCCATCAGTGACTACCAAGAGACCCAGTACTTC

j_call: TRBJ2-7
clone_size: NA
v_call: TRBV29-1
d_call: NA
cdr3_aa: CSVVRTESYEQYF
cdr3_nt: TGCAGCGTTGTGCGGACAGAGTCCTACGAGCAGTACTTC

j_call: TRBJ1-5
clone_size: NA
v_call: TRBV6-1
d_call: NA
cdr3_aa: CASSHGTSNQSQHF
cdr3_nt: TGTGCCAGCAGTCATGGGACCTCCAATCAGTCCCAGCATTTT

j_call: TRBJ2-5
clone_size: once
v_call: TRBV11-2
d_call: NA
cdr3_aa: CASSPRTIGVGETRYF
cdr3_nt: TGTGCCAGCAGCCCCCGTACTATCGGGGTGGGGGAGACCCGATACTTC

j_call: TRBJ2-1
clone_size: once
v_call: TRBV10-3
d_call: NA
cdr3_aa: CAISGDGRWDEQFF
cdr3_nt: TGTGCCATCAGTGGTGATGGCCGGTGGGATGAGCAGTTCTTC